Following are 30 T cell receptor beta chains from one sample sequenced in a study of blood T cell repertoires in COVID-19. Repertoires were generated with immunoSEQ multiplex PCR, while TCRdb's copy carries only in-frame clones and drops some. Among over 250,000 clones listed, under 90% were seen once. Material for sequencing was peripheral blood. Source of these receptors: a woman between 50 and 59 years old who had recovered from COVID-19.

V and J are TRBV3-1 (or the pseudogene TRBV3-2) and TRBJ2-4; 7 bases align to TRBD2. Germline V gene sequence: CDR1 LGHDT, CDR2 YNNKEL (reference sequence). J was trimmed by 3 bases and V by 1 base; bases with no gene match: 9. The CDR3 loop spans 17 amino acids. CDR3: CASSQVRGRGVKNIQYF. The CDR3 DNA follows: TGTGCCAGCAGCCAAGTGCGGGGACGGGGGGTCAAAAACATTCAGTACTTC.

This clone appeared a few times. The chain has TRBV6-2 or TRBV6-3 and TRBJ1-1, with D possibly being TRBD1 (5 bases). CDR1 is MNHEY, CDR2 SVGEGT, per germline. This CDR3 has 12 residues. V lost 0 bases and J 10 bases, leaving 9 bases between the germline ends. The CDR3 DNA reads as TGTGCCAGCAGTTACTCGGAGGGGAGAGCTTTCTTT. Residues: CASSYSEGRAFF.

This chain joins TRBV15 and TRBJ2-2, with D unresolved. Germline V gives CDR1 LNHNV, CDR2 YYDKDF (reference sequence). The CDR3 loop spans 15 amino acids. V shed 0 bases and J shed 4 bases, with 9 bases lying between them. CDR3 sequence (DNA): TGTGCCACCAGCAGAGAGGTTGGGCGCACCGGGGAGCTGTTTTTT. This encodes CATSREVGRTGELFF.

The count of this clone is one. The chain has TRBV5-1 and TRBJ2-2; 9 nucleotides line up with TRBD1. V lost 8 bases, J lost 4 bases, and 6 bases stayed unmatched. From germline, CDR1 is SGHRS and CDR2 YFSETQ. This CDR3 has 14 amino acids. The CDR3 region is CASGQGKVTGELFF. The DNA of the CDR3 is TGCGCCAGTGGACAGGGGAAAGTCACCGGGGAGCTGTTTTTT.

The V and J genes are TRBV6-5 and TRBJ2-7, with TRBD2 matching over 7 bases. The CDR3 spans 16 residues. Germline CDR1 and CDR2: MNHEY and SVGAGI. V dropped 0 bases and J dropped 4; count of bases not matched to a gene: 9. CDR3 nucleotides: TGTGCCAGCAGTTACTCGAAGCTAGCGGAGAATTACGAGCAGTACTTC. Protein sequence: CASSYSKLAENYEQYF.

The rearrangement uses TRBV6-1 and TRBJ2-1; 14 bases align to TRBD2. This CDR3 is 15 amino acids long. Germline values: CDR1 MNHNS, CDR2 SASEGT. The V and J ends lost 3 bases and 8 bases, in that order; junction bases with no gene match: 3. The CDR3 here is CASSEGLAGVYEQFF. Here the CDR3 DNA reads TGTGCCAGCAGTGAGGGACTAGCGGGAGTGTATGAGCAGTTCTTC.

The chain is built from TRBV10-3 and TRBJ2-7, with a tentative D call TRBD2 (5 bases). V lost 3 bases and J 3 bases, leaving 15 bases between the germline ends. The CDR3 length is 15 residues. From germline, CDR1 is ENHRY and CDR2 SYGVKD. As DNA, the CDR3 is TGTGCCATCAGTGACCCAAGGGTAGCGATCTACGAGCAGTACTTC. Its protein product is CAISDPRVAIYEQYF.

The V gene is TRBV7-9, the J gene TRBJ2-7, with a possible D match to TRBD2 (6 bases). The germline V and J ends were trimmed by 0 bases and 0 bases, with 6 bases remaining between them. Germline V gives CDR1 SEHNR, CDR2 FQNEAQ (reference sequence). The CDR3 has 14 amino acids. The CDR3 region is CASSLAGGSYEQYF. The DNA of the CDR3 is TGTGCCAGCAGCTTAGCGGGGGGCTCCTACGAGCAGTACTTC.

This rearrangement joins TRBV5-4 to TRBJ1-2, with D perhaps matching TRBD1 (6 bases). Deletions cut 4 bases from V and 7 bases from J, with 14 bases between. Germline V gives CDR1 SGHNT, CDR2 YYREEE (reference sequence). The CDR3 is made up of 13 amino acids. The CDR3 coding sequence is TGTGCCAGCAGCCTAGGGGGGGGAGGTGGCTACACCTTC. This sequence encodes CASSLGGGGGYTF.

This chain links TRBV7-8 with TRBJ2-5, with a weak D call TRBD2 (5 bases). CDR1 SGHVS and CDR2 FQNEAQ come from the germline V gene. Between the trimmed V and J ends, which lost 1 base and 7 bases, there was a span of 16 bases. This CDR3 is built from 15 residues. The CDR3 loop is CASSLGRVDVGTQYF. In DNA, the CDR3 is TGTGCCAGCAGCTTAGGGCGGGTCGATGTGGGGACCCAGTACTTC.

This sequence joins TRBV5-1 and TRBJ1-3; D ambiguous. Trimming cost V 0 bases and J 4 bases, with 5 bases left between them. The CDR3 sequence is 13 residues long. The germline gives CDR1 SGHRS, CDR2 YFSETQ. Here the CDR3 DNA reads TGCGCCAGCAGCTTGGAAGCGGGAAACACCATATATTTT. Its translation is CASSLEAGNTIYF.

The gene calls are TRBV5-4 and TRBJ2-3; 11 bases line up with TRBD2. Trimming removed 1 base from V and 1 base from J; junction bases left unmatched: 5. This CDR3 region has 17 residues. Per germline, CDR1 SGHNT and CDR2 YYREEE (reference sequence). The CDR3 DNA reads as TGTGCCAGCAGCTTGACACTACTAGCGGGGGGCACAGATACGCAGTATTTT. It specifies CASSLTLLAGGTDTQYF.

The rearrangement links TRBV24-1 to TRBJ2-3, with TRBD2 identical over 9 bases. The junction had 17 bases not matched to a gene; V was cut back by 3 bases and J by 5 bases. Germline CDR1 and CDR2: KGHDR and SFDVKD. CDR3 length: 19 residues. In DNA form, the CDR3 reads TGTGCCACCAGTGATCCGACTCCTCGAGGGCGGGAGGGAGGAGATACGCAGTATTTT. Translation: CATSDPTPRGREGGDTQYF.

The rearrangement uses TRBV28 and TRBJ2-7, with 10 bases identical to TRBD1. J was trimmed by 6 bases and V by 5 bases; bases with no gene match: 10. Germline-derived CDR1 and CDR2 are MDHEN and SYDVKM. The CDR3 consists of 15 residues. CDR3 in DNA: TGTGCCAGCAGTCCTCCGGGACAGGGGTTTTCCGAGCAGTACTTC. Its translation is CASSPPGQGFSEQYF.

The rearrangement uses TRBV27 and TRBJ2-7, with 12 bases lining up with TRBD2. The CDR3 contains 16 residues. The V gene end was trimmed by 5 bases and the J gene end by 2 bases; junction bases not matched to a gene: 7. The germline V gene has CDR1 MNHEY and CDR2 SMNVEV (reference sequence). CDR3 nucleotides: TGTGCCAGCAGTCCCGGGACTAGCGGGTGGACCTACGAGCAGTACTTC. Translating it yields CASSPGTSGWTYEQYF.

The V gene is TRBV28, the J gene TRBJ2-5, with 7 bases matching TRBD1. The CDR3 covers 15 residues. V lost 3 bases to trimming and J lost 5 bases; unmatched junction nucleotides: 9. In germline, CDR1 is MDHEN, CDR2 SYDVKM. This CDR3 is CASSFGRGLKETQYF. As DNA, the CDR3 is TGTGCCAGCAGTTTCGGTAGGGGGCTGAAGGAGACCCAGTACTTC.

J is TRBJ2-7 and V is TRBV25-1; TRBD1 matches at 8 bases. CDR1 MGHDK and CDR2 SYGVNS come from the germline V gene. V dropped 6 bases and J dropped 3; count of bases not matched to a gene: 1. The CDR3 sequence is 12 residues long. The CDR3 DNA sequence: TGTGCCAGCAGAGACAGGGGCTACGAGCAGTACTTC. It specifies CASRDRGYEQYF.

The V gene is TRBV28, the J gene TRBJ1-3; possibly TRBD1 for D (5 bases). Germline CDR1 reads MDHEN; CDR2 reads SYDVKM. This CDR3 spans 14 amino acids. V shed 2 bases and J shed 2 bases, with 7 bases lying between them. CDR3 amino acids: CASSLRRAGNTIYF. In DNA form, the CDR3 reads TGTGCCAGCAGTTTACGCAGGGCTGGAAACACCATATATTTT.

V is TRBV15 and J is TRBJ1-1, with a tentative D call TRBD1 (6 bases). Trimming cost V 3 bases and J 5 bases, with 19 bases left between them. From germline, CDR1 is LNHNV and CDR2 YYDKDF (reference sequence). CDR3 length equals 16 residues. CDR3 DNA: TGTGCCACCAGCAGGCTTTCCGCGGGGGGCAGGACTGAAGCTTTCTTT. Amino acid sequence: CATSRLSAGGRTEAFF.

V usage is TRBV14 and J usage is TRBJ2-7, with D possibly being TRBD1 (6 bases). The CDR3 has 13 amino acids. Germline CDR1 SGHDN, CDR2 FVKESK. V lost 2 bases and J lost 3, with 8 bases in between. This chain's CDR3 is CASSQKQGYEQYF. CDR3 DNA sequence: TGTGCCAGCAGCCAAAAACAGGGCTACGAGCAGTACTTC.

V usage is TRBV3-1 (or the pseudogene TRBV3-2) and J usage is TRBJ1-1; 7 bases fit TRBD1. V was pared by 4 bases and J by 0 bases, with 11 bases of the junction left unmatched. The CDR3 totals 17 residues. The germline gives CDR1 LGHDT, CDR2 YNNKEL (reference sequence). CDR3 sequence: CASSLRQGRTMNTEAFF. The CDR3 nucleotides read TGTGCCAGCAGCCTGCGACAGGGAAGAACCATGAACACTGAAGCTTTCTTT.

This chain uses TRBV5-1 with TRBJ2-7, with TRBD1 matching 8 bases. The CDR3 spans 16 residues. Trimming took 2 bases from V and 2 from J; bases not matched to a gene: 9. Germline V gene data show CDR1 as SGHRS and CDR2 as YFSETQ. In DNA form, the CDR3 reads TGCGCCAGCAGCTTTTCCACAGGGGGGAGCGCCTACGAGCAGTACTTC. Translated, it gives CASSFSTGGSAYEQYF.

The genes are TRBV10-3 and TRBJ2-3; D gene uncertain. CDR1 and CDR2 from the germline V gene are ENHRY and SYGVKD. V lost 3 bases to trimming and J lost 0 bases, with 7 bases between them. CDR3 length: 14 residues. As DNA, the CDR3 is TGTGCCATCAGTGACGCGACTAGCACAGATACGCAGTATTTT. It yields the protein CAISDATSTDTQYF.

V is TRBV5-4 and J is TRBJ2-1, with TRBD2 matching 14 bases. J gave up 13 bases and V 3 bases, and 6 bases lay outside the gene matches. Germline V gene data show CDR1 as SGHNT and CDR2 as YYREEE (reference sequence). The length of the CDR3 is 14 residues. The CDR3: CASSWGTSGSIQFF. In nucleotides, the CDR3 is TGTGCCAGCAGCTGGGGGACTAGCGGGAGTATACAGTTCTTC. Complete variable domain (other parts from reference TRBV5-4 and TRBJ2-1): ETGVTQSPTHLIKTRGQQVTLRCSSQSGHNTVSWYQQALGQGPQFIFQYYREEENGRGNFPPRFSGLQFPNYSSELNVNALELDDSALYLCASSWGTSGSIQFFGPGTRLTVL.

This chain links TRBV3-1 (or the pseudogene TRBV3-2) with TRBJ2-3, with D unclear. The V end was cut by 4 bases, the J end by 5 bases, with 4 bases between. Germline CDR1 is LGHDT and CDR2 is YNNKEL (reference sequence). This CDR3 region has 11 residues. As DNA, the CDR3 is TGTGCCAGCAGCCGCGGAGATACGCAGTATTTT. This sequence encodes CASSRGDTQYF.

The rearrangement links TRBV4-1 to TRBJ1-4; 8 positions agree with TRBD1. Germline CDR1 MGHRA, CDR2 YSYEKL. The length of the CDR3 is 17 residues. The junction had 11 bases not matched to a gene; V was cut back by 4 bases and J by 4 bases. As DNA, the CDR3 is TGCGCCAGCAGCCCCGGACAGGGTCCTAAGGGTAATGAAAAACTGTTTTTT. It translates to CASSPGQGPKGNEKLFF.

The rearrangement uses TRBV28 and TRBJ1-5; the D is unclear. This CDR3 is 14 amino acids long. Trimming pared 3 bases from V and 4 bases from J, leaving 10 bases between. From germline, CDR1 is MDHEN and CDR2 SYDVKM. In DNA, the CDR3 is TGTGCCAGCAGTTTTCCGACATCTAATCAGCCCCAGCATTTT. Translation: CASSFPTSNQPQHF. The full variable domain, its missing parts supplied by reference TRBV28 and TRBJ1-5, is DVKVTQSSRYLVKRTGEKVFLECVQDMDHENMFWYRQDPGLGLRLIYFSYDVKMKEKGDIPEGYSVSREKKERFSLILESASTNQTSMYLCASSFPTSNQPQHFGDGTRLSIL.

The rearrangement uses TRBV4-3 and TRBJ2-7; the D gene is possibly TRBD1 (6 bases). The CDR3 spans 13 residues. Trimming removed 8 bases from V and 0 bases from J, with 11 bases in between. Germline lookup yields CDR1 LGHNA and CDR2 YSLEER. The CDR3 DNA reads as TGCGCCAGCTGTACAGGGTCCTCCTACGAGCAGTACTTC. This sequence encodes CASCTGSSYEQYF.

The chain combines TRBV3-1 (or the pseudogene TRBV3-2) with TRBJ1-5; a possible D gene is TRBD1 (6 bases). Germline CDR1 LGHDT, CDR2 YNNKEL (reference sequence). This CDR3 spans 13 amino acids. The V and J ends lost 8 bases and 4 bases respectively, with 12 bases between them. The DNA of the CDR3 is TGTGCCAGCGGCGGGGGGCCAAATCAGCCCCAGCATTTT. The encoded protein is CASGGGPNQPQHF.

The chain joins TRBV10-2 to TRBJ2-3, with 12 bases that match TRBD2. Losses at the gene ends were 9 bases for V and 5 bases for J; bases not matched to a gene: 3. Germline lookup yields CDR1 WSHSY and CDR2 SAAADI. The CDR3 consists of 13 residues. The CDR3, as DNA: TGCGCCAGTTCTAGCGGGGGGGGAGATACGCAGTATTTT. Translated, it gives CASSSGGGDTQYF.